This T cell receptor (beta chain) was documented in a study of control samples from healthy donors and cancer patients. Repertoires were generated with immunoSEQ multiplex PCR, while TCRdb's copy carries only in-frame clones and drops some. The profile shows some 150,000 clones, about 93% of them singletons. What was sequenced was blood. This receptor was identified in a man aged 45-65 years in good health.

CDR3 loop: CASSTLGNEQFF. CDR3 nucleotide sequence: TGTGCCAGCAGCACTCTCGGGAATGAGCAGTTCTTC. The rearrangement uses TRBV9 and TRBJ2-1; the D is unclear. V dropped 4 bases and J dropped 7 bases, with 9 bases sitting between them. The CDR3 length is 12 residues. The germline V gene encodes CDR1 SGDLS and CDR2 YYNGEE.